This entry features one TCR beta chain sequence. This sample is part of a study of blood T cell repertoires in COVID-19. Germline loops: CDR1 SNHLY, CDR2 FYNNEI. The CDR3 length is 15 residues. The V gene end was trimmed by 9 bases and the J gene end by 4 bases; junction bases not matched to a gene: 13. As processed by the authors: Using reference gene primer amplification, nucleated cell counts were estimated. Sequencing used immunoSEQ multiplex PCR; TCRdb keeps in-frame clones, though not all of them. V, J and clone size are those of that table, while D and trimming were read from the DNA. This table holds 150,000 or so clones, roughly nine tenths found once.

This TCR came from a man aged 45-65 years with acute or convalescent COVID-19. The sequenced sample was peripheral blood. The rearrangement links TRBV2 to TRBJ1-1; 8 bases map to TRBD1. The CDR3 spells CARSGTGSPGTEAFF. CDR3 DNA: TGTGCCAGGTCCGGGACAGGTTCTCCGGGCACTGAAGCTTTCTTT.